This is a list of T cell receptor beta chains from one sample in a study of PD-1 blockade in classical Hodgkin lymphoma. The repertoire was sequenced with immunoSEQ multiplex PCR; TCRdb's copy has only in-frame clones and lacks some. The profile shows some 14,000 clones, about 86% of them singletons. Material: peripheral blood mononuclear cells (PBMCs), obtained at baseline. The receptor set was obtained from a human donor with classical Hodgkin lymphoma. Both conserved end residues are part of each CDR3. D genes are given only for firm matches.

d_gene | j_gene | v_gene | CDR3aa | CDR3nt
- | TRBJ1-6 | TRBV19 | CASSSYPSSYNSPLHF | TGTGCCAGTAGTTCTTATCCGAGCTCCTATAATTCACCCCTCCACTTT
- | TRBJ2-7 | TRBV7-2 | CASSRSLSYEQYF | TGTGCCAGCAGCCGTAGTTTATCCTACGAGCAGTACTTC
- | TRBJ1-2 | TRBV5-5 | CASSLNGDYGYTF | TGTGCCAGCAGCTTAAACGGTGACTATGGCTACACCTTC
- | TRBJ1-2 | TRBV19 | CASTPTVANYGYTF | TGTGCCAGTACCCCGACGGTCGCTAACTATGGCTACACCTTC
- | TRBJ1-5 | TRBV21-1 | CASSPRPRTGGDYQPQHF | TGTGCCAGCAGCCCGCGCCCGAGGACAGGGGGCGATTATCAGCCCCAGCATTTT
- | TRBJ1-2 | TRBV30 | CAWRGQILGYTF | TGTGCCTGGAGAGGACAGATCCTTGGCTACACCTTC
- | TRBJ1-3 | TRBV2 | CASSVDYSGNTIYF | TGTGCCAGCAGTGTGGACTACTCTGGAAACACCATATATTTT
- | TRBJ2-1 | TRBV2 | CASIARINSYNEQFF | TGTGCCAGCATTGCCAGGATAAACTCCTACAATGAGCAGTTCTTC
- | TRBJ2-7 | TRBV19 | CASSIALVPGGEQYF | TGTGCCAGTAGTATAGCTCTTGTTCCGGGTGGCGAGCAGTACTTC
- | TRBJ2-7 | TRBV30 | CAWSDSFSYEQYF | TGTGCCTGGAGTGACAGCTTCTCCTACGAGCAGTACTTC
- | TRBJ1-5 | TRBV4-1 | CASSQVWGSQPQHF | TGCGCCAGCAGCCAAGTTTGGGGGTCTCAGCCCCAGCATTTT
- | TRBJ2-5 | TRBV10-3 | CAISESGLQPPKETQYF | TGTGCCATCAGTGAGTCTGGACTCCAACCCCCAAAAGAGACCCAGTACTTC
TRBD1 | TRBJ1-5 | TRBV2 | CASSCPDRRGSGNQPQHF | TGTGCCAGCAGTTGCCCGGACAGGAGGGGAAGTGGCAATCAGCCCCAGCATTTT
- | TRBJ1-1 | TRBV7-9 | CASSPSVTEAFF | TGTGCCAGCAGCCCTTCAGTCACTGAAGCTTTCTTT
TRBD2 | TRBJ2-1 | TRBV9 | CASSTSGGINNEQFF | TGTGCCAGCAGCACTAGCGGGGGGATAAACAATGAGCAGTTCTTC
TRBD2 | TRBJ2-1 | TRBV29-1 | CSVGLAERGDEQFF | TGCAGCGTGGGCCTAGCGGAGCGGGGAGATGAGCAGTTCTTC
TRBD2 | TRBJ2-3 | TRBV5-4 | CASSPQRGGTDTQYF | TGTGCCAGCAGCCCACAGCGGGGGGGCACAGATACGCAGTATTTT
- | TRBJ2-7 | TRBV28 | CASTLGGRYEQYF | TGTGCCAGCACCCTAGGAGGGCGCTACGAGCAGTACTTC
- | TRBJ1-2 | TRBV7-2 | CASSQREGDYGYTF | TGTGCCAGCAGCCAAAGGGAGGGGGACTATGGCTACACCTTC
- | TRBJ2-1 | TRBV28 | CASSFGEQFF | TGTGCCAGCAGTTTTGGGGAGCAGTTCTTC
- | TRBJ2-5 | TRBV7-2 | CASSLDGRVGETQYF | TGTGCCAGCAGCTTAGACGGCAGGGTCGGAGAGACCCAGTACTTC
- | TRBJ1-3 | TRBV5-5 | CASSFSLQYGFSGNTIYF | TGTGCCAGCAGCTTCTCTCTACAGTACGGGTTCTCTGGAAACACCATATATTTT
- | TRBJ2-2 | TRBV10-1 | CASKREGAGELFF | TGCGCCAGCAAAAGAGAGGGGGCCGGGGAGCTGTTTTTT
- | TRBJ1-6 | TRBV4-1 | CASSQDWRDSPLHF | TGCGCCAGCAGCCAAGATTGGAGGGATTCACCCCTCCACTTT